A selection of T cell receptor beta chains follows, all from one sample in a study of T cell responses to AZD1222 COVID-19 vaccine. Using immunoSEQ multiplex PCR, the repertoire was profiled, and TCRdb retains in-frame clones only, with some absent. The sample lists fewer than 150,000 clones; 80% to 90% were seen once. Here the sequenced sample was peripheral blood, taken 28 days after the second AZD1222 dose. These receptor sequences come from an adult who received the AZD1222 COVID-19 vaccine. The CDR3 runs from the conserved cysteine through the conserved F or W. Fields, in order: clone size, V gene, J gene, D gene, CDR3 length, CDR3 DNA, CDR3 protein. D genes are given only for firm matches. Clone sizes are given selectively: once, few, many, or a class where the clone is expanded.

>NA|TRBV6-5|TRBJ1-6|NA|12
TGTGCCGGCGGAAGGGGGGAATCACCCCTCCACTTT
CAGGRGESPLHF
>NA|TRBV7-8|TRBJ1-2|NA|17
TGTGCCAGCAGCCCAATCGGGTTGGAGTCTTTTGACTATGGCTACACCTTC
CASSPIGLESFDYGYTF
>NA|TRBV2|TRBJ2-5|NA|13
TGTGCCAGCAGTCGGGGTTTACAAGAGACCCAGTACTTC
CASSRGLQETQYF
>NA|TRBV12-5|TRBJ2-2|NA|12
TGTGCTAGTGCCCTACTCCCCGGGGAGCTGTTTTTT
CASALLPGELFF
>NA|TRBV5-1|TRBJ1-1|NA|20
TGCGCCAGCAGCTTGGTACCCGGGACACCAGCCCATCAAATGAACACTGAAGCTTTCTTT
CASSLVPGTPAHQMNTEAFF
>NA|TRBV7-6|TRBJ1-6|NA|17
TGTGCCAGCAGCTTAGCGCCCTCCGGGACAAATAATTCACCCCTCCACTTT
CASSLAPSGTNNSPLHF
>NA|TRBV5-8|TRBJ1-4|NA|16
TGTGCCAGCAGCTTGTCCCAGACTGCAACTAATGAAAAACTGTTTTTT
CASSLSQTATNEKLFF
>once|TRBV5-4|TRBJ2-7|TRBD1|15
TGTGCCAGCAGTTCGGCCGGGACAGGATTCTACGAGCAGTACTTC
CASSSAGTGFYEQYF
>NA|TRBV7-3|TRBJ2-2|TRBD2|14
TGTGCCAGCAGCCCGGGGGGGCCCGGCGGGGAGCTGTTTTTT
CASSPGGPGGELFF
>NA|TRBV30|TRBJ1-4|NA|12
TGTGCCTGGGGACCCGGGGGCGAAAAACTGTTTTTT
CAWGPGGEKLFF
>NA|TRBV3-1/TRBV3-2|TRBJ1-1|NA|15
TGTGCCAGCAGCCAAGGGAGGAGGAGGGACACTGAAGCTTTCTTT
CASSQGRRRDTEAFF
>NA|TRBV2|TRBJ1-6|NA|13
TGTGCCAGCAGTACCGGACAGAATTCACCCCTCCACTTT
CASSTGQNSPLHF
>NA|TRBV5-6|TRBJ1-6|TRBD1|16
TGTGCCAGCAGCTTGAGGGGGCCTCTATTCAATTCACCCCTCCACTTT
CASSLRGPLFNSPLHF
>NA|TRBV5-4|TRBJ1-1|TRBD1|15
TGTGCCAGCAGCCGGGTGGGCACAGGGGACACTGAAGCTTTCTTT
CASSRVGTGDTEAFF
>NA|TRBV2|TRBJ1-5|NA|13
TGTGCCAGCAGTAGTTGGAGCAATCAGCCCCAGCATTTT
CASSSWSNQPQHF
>few|TRBV6-5|TRBJ1-4|NA|14
TGTGCCAGCAGTAGGACGGCAACTAATGAAAAACTGTTTTTT
CASSRTATNEKLFF
>NA|TRBV6-2/TRBV6-3|TRBJ2-5|NA|13
TGTGCCAGCAGTCAACTGTCCCCCGAGACCCAGTACTTC
CASSQLSPETQYF
>NA|TRBV18|TRBJ1-2|TRBD1|20
TGTGCCAGCTCACCACAGGGGACAGGGACAATCCCTAATCCGGGCTATGGCTACACCTTC
CASSPQGTGTIPNPGYGYTF
>NA|TRBV12-3/TRBV12-4|TRBJ1-1|NA|12
TGTGCCAGCAGTCCCGGGGAGGCTGAAGCTTTCTTT
CASSPGEAEAFF
>NA|TRBV6-5|TRBJ1-5|NA|15
TGTGCCAGCAAACGCCGGGTCGGGGGCAATCAGCCCCAGCATTTT
CASKRRVGGNQPQHF
>NA|TRBV2|TRBJ1-1|NA|13
TGTGCCAGCAGGGTACAGCTGAACACTGAAGCTTTCTTT
CASRVQLNTEAFF
>NA|TRBV5-5|TRBJ1-1|NA|17
TGTGCCAGCAGCTTGGAAGCTGACACAAGTAGGTACACTGAAGCTTTCTTT
CASSLEADTSRYTEAFF
>NA|TRBV9|TRBJ2-5|NA|16
TGTGCCAGCAGCGTATTGATGGGATCTTTGCAAGAGACCCAGTACTTC
CASSVLMGSLQETQYF
>NA|TRBV10-1|TRBJ2-7|TRBD1|14
TGCGCCAGCAGTGAGTCCGGGACAGGGGACGAGCAGTACTTC
CASSESGTGDEQYF
>NA|TRBV25-1|TRBJ2-5|NA|16
TGTGCCAGCAGTAACGGAGCGGGCCAAGGGAGGGAGACCCAGTACTTC
CASSNGAGQGRETQYF
>once|TRBV30|TRBJ1-4|NA|15
TGTGCCTGGGCCAGTACGGGACTTACCAATGAAAAACTGTTTTTT
CAWASTGLTNEKLFF
>NA|TRBV7-9|TRBJ1-1|TRBD1|13
TGTGCCAGCAGCCCCCCCGACAGGGCTGAAGCTTTCTTT
CASSPPDRAEAFF
>NA|TRBV5-4|TRBJ2-2|NA|17
TGTGCCAGCACCAAGGGGGGGAGCGCCCTCGGGTCCGGGGAGCTGTTTTTT
CASTKGGSALGSGELFF
>NA|TRBV19|TRBJ1-6|NA|14
TGTGCCAGTAGTATGTCGGCAGCTAATTCACCCCTCCACTTT
CASSMSAANSPLHF
>NA|TRBV10-3|TRBJ1-2|NA|15
TGTGCCATCGGGAACTCGGGGGGGCTTTACTATGGCTACACCTTC
CAIGNSGGLYYGYTF
>many|TRBV4-2|TRBJ1-1|TRBD1|14
TGTGCCAGCAGCCCGTGGACAGGGGGCACTGAAGCTTTCTTT
CASSPWTGGTEAFF
>NA|TRBV2|TRBJ1-4|NA|13
TGTGCCAGCGGTGGGGCCGGGGGTGAAAAACTGTTTTTT
CASGGAGGEKLFF
>NA|TRBV3-1/TRBV3-2|TRBJ1-1|NA|12
TGTGCCAGCAGCCCCACAGGGACTGAAGCTTTCTTT
CASSPTGTEAFF
>NA|TRBV5-1|TRBJ2-1|TRBD2|15
TGCGCCAGCAGCTTGCCGGCTAGCGGGGGTAATGAGCAGTTCTTC
CASSLPASGGNEQFF
>NA|TRBV18|TRBJ1-1|NA|14
TGTGCCAGCTCACCACCGCCCGAGAACACTGAAGCTTTCTTT
CASSPPPENTEAFF
>NA|TRBV7-2|TRBJ1-1|TRBD1|13
TGTGCCAGCAGATTTACAGGGGGCTCTGAAGCTTTCTTT
CASRFTGGSEAFF
>NA|TRBV10-3|TRBJ2-5|TRBD2|15
TGTGCCATCAGTGAGCCGGGACTAGGGGAGGAGACCCAGTACTTC
CAISEPGLGEETQYF
>NA|TRBV7-9|TRBJ2-7|TRBD1|15
TGTGCCAGCAGCCCAGGGACAGGGAACCCCTACGAGCAGTACTTC
CASSPGTGNPYEQYF
>NA|TRBV12-5|TRBJ1-5|TRBD1|17
TGTGCTAGTGGTTTGGCTCAGGGGGCGGGTAGCAATCAGCCCCAGCATTTT
CASGLAQGAGSNQPQHF
>NA|TRBV10-3|TRBJ2-6|NA|15
TGTGCCATCAGTACTAGGACCGCTGGGGCCAACGTCCTGACTTTC
CAISTRTAGANVLTF
>NA|TRBV21-1|TRBJ2-2|NA|17
TGTGCCAGCAGCAAAGGCCCTAGCGGGAGTTCGGCCGGGGAGCTGTTTTTT
CASSKGPSGSSAGELFF
>NA|TRBV27|TRBJ2-1|NA|11
TGTGCCAGCAGTTCGGCGGGGGAGCAGTTCTTC
CASSSAGEQFF
>once|TRBV5-6|TRBJ2-5|NA|15
TGTGCCAGCAGCCCCCAGGGGGGAGGGACGGAGACCCAGTACTTC
CASSPQGGGTETQYF
>NA|TRBV6-2/TRBV6-3|TRBJ1-1|NA|14
TGTGCCAGCAGTTACTCGAGTGGGGGACGAGAGGCTTTCTTT
CASSYSSGGREAFF
>NA|TRBV18|TRBJ2-5|NA|16
TGTGCCAGCTCACCACCGTCAGCCGCGCAGCAAGAGACCCAGTACTTC
CASSPPSAAQQETQYF
>NA|TRBV30|TRBJ1-1|NA|15
TGTGCCTGGAGTGGGAAGGGGTGGAGGAACACTGAAGCTTTCTTT
CAWSGKGWRNTEAFF
>NA|TRBV2|TRBJ2-3|NA|14
TGTGCCAGCAGTGATCTCTACGACGCAGATACGCAGTATTTT
CASSDLYDADTQYF
>once|TRBV6-5|TRBJ1-5|NA|15
TGTGCCAGCAGTTACTCGAGAGGAAGCAATCAGCCCCAGCATTTT
CASSYSRGSNQPQHF
>NA|TRBV6-6|TRBJ2-7|TRBD1|15
TGTGCCAGCAGTTCGACGGGACAGGGGTTCTACGAGCAGTACTTC
CASSSTGQGFYEQYF
>NA|TRBV4-3|TRBJ2-5|NA|14
TGCGCCAGCAGCCAGTTGTTAGGGGGTGAGACCCAGTACTTC
CASSQLLGGETQYF
>NA|TRBV25-1|TRBJ1-2|NA|14
TGTGCCAGCAGTGAAGAGGAGACAGACTATGGCTACACCTTC
CASSEEETDYGYTF
>NA|TRBV14|TRBJ1-1|NA|13
TGTGCCAGCAGCCCGAGACAGGAGACTGAAGCTTTCTTT
CASSPRQETEAFF
>NA|TRBV7-9|TRBJ1-2|NA|15
TGTGCCAGCAGCTTCTACGGGGAGACCAACTATGGCTACACCTTC
CASSFYGETNYGYTF